One and the same sample provided the 24 T cell receptor beta chains below, sequenced in a study of human T cells and chemical hapten exposure. The time point: patch test 1, 2 weeks after DPC sensitization. Treatment denoted: therapeutic diphenylcyclopropenone sensitization with weekly scalp DPC. One entry per CDR3 protein results from TCRdb running MiXCR on the RACE reads. The sample yields tens of thousands of distinct CDR3 sequences, about 10% seen once. The specimen was whole blood, collected in connection with sensitization to the hapten diphenylcyclopropenone (DPC). The receptors originated from a woman between 45 and 65 years old with alopecia areata. Some clones in this sample may be carry-over from other donors' samples.

The chain has TRBV7-8 and TRBJ2-1, with TRBD2 identical over 13 bases. The J segment lost 9 bases and the V segment lost 5 bases, leaving 7 bases of the junction unmatched. Germline CDR1 SGHVS, CDR2 FQNEAQ. The CDR3 is 15 amino acids. The CDR3 here is CASSQTSGGAGEQFF. The CDR3 bases are TGTGCCAGCAGCCAAACTAGCGGGGGGGCCGGTGAGCAGTTCTTC. Complete variable domain (other parts from reference TRBV7-8 and TRBJ2-1): GAGVSQSPRYKVAKRGQDVALRCDPISGHVSLFWYQQALGQGPEFLTYFQNEAQLDKSGLPSDRFFAERPEGSVSTLKIQRTQQEDSAVYLCASSQTSGGAGEQFFGPGTRLTVL.

This clonotype was seen at least ten times. The chain couples TRBV2 to TRBJ2-7; D possibly corresponds to TRBD1 (5 bases). The CDR3 has 12 residues. Germline CDR1 is SNHLY and CDR2 is FYNNEI. V shed 10 bases and J shed 2 bases, with 12 bases lying between them. CDR3 sequence reads: CATDRGTYEQYF. CDR3 nucleotides: TGTGCCACCGACAGAGGTACCTACGAGCAGTACTTC.

This clonotype was seen ten or more times. This rearrangement joins TRBV5-4 to TRBJ1-3; D gene unclear. The CDR3 consists of 17 residues. Trimming removed 1 base from V and 0 bases from J, with 14 bases in between. The germline gives CDR1 SGHNT, CDR2 YYREEE (reference sequence). This CDR3 reads CASSLWAGAFSGNTIYF. The CDR3 region has the DNA TGTGCCAGCAGCTTGTGGGCAGGTGCATTCTCTGGAAACACCATATATTTT.

This clonotype appeared many times. The V call is TRBV7-8, the J call TRBJ1-5; D gene unclear. The V end was cut by 3 bases, the J end by 3 bases, with 12 bases between. This CDR3 contains 15 residues. Germline CDR1 and CDR2: SGHVS and FQNEAQ. DNA for the CDR3: TGTGCCAGCAGCTTCTCGGCTGGCGACAATCAGCCCCAGCATTTT. It translates to CASSFSAGDNQPQHF.

The sample holds a few counts of this clonotype. The rearrangement uses TRBV3-1 and TRBJ2-1; D gene unclear. This CDR3 contains 11 residues. Trimming left V 3 bases short and J 12 bases short, with 9 bases between. Germline assignment: CDR1 LGHDT and CDR2 YNNKEL (reference sequence). This CDR3 is CASSQGYAQFF. The CDR3 bases are TGTGCCAGCAGCCAGGGGTATGCGCAGTTCTTC.

The rearrangement links TRBV29-1 to TRBJ1-2; D might be TRBD1 (6 bases). Germline values: CDR1 SQVTM, CDR2 ANQGSEA. Trimming stripped 5 bases from V and 6 bases from J, with 16 bases between. The CDR3 covers 13 residues. The CDR3 DNA is TGCAGCGTTAAAAGACAGGCCCCCAATGGCTACACCTTC. Amino acid sequence: CSVKRQAPNGYTF.

Many counts were recorded for this clonotype. The genes are TRBV15 and TRBJ1-1; no clear D gene. The length of the CDR3 is 14 residues. Germline-derived CDR1 and CDR2 are LNHNV and YYDKDF (reference sequence). Trimming removed 5 bases at V and 8 bases at J, with 18 bases between. The CDR3 sequence: CATSRVSGSREAFF. The CDR3 DNA follows: TGTGCCACCAGCCGCGTATCCGGGTCCAGAGAAGCTTTCTTT.

The chain uses TRBV2 and TRBJ2-3; 12 bases map to TRBD2. Germline trimming cut 9 bases from V and 2 bases from J; bases unmatched to any gene: 3. Germline V gives CDR1 SNHLY, CDR2 FYNNEI. The CDR3 is made up of 14 amino acids. The CDR3 DNA follows: TGTGCCAGTGCTAGCGGGGGGGCCACAGATACGCAGTATTTT. As protein: CASASGGATDTQYF.

This clonotype has ten or more counts. The chain combines TRBV7-2 with TRBJ2-3; 12 bases align to TRBD1. Germline CDR1 is SGHTA and CDR2 is FQGNSA. The CDR3 length is 16 residues. Germline trimming cut 5 bases from V and 7 bases from J; bases unmatched to any gene: 10. CDR3 region: CASSTGTGGGSYTQYF. The CDR3 DNA reads TGTGCCAGCAGCACAGGGACAGGGGGCGGATCGTATACGCAGTATTTT. Full variable domain (rest looked up from reference TRBV7-2 and TRBJ2-3): GAGVSQSPSNKVTEKGKDVELRCDPISGHTALYWYRQSLGQGLEFLIYFQGNSAPDKSGLPSDRFSAERTGGSVSTLTIQRTQQEDSAVYLCASSTGTGGGSYTQYFGPGTRLTVL.

This clonotype was found a few times. The genes are TRBV19 and TRBJ2-6; D is unclear. V shed 3 bases and J shed 0 bases, with 15 bases lying between them. The CDR3 is 18 amino acids. Germline V gene lookup returns CDR1 LNHDA and CDR2 SQIVND (reference sequence). The DNA for the CDR3 is TGTGCCAGTAGTATGCTTGGCGGAGCAAGCTCTGGGGCCAACGTCCTGACTTTC. It specifies CASSMLGGASSGANVLTF.

This clonotype was found many times. The chain links TRBV30 to TRBJ2-7; maybe TRBD2 (5 bases). Germline V gene data show CDR1 as GTSNPN and CDR2 as SVGIG (reference sequence). Trimming left V 3 bases short and J 0 bases short, with 12 bases between. The CDR3 consists of 14 residues. This CDR3 is CAWSPRGSSYEQYF. The CDR3 DNA follows: TGTGCCTGGAGCCCTCGGGGAAGCTCCTACGAGCAGTACTTC.

The sample holds many counts of this clonotype. V usage is TRBV30 and J usage is TRBJ2-3, with D possibly TRBD2 on 5 matching bases. V was pared by 0 bases and J by 2 bases, with 12 bases between. The CDR3 sequence is 15 residues long. The germline gives CDR1 GTSNPN, CDR2 SVGIG (reference sequence). The CDR3 nucleotides are TGTGCCTGGAGTGTGGACTCCGAACCCACAGATACGCAGTATTTT. Protein sequence: CAWSVDSEPTDTQYF.

The gene calls are TRBV18 and TRBJ2-1; possibly TRBD1 for D (8 bases). The CDR3 has 13 amino acids. The germline CDR1 and CDR2 sequences are KGHSH and LQKENI. The V end was cut by 5 bases, the J end by 7 bases, with 12 bases between. The CDR3 DNA follows: TGTGCCAGCTCAGACAGGGGAGGGAATGAGCAGTTCTTC. Translating gives CASSDRGGNEQFF.

This clonotype was seen repeatedly, ten times or more. This sequence joins TRBV29-1 and TRBJ2-7, with 7 bases identical to TRBD2. The CDR3 covers 14 residues. Germline trimming cut 5 bases from V and 3 bases from J; bases unmatched to any gene: 10. Germline CDR1 is SQVTM and CDR2 is ANQGSEA. Written as DNA, the CDR3 is TGCAGCGTTTTATCTAGCGGTCAGGACTACGAGCAGTACTTC. As protein: CSVLSSGQDYEQYF.

This clonotype has a handful of counts. The chain uses TRBV6-2 or TRBV6-3 and TRBJ1-2; the D gene is possibly TRBD1 (5 bases). V gave up 6 bases and J gave up 2 bases, with 7 bases separating them. This CDR3 contains 12 residues. Germline assignment: CDR1 MNHEY and CDR2 SVGEGT. This CDR3 reads CASSEGNYGYTF. The CDR3 nucleotides read TGTGCCAGCAGCGAGGGGAACTATGGCTACACCTTC.

V usage is TRBV11-1 and J usage is TRBJ2-1; D not certain. Germline assignment: CDR1 SGHAT and CDR2 FQDESV (reference sequence). The CDR3 length is 13 residues. V lost 3 bases, J lost 7 bases, and 10 bases lay in between. CDR3 in amino acids: CASSLGLINEQFF. The CDR3 DNA reads as TGTGCCAGCAGCTTGGGTCTGATTAATGAGCAGTTCTTC.

This clonotype was recorded at least ten times. The CDR3 here is CASSFRAGIGSYEQYF. The DNA of the CDR3 is TGCGCCAGCAGCTTTCGGGCAGGGATTGGGTCCTACGAGCAGTACTTC. The chain links TRBV5-1 to TRBJ2-7, with TRBD1 as a possible D gene (5 bases). Trimming stripped 2 bases from V and 1 base from J, with 16 bases between. The CDR3 extends over 16 amino acids. CDR1 is SGHRS, CDR2 YFSETQ, per germline.

This clonotype showed up many times. This chain connects TRBV28 to TRBJ2-1; D is ambiguous. This CDR3 spans 11 amino acids. The V gene's germline CDR1 is MDHEN and CDR2 SYDVKM. V was clipped by 4 bases and J by 9 bases, with 7 bases between them. The CDR3 is CASSSTLEQFF. The CDR3 nucleotides are TGTGCCAGCAGTTCGACTCTTGAGCAGTTCTTC.

This clonotype was seen a handful of times. V and J are TRBV20-1 and TRBJ2-3; D not certain. This CDR3 contains 11 residues. Trimming stripped 6 bases from V and 6 bases from J, with 10 bases between. Germline lookup yields CDR1 DFQATT and CDR2 SNEGSKA (reference sequence). CDR3 sequence reads: CSAPQWDTQYF. The CDR3 DNA reads as TGCAGTGCCCCCCAGTGGGATACGCAGTATTTT.

Many counts were recorded for this clonotype. This rearrangement joins TRBV28 to TRBJ1-5; D is perhaps TRBD1 (5 bases). This CDR3 is 18 amino acids long. CDR1 is MDHEN and CDR2 is SYDVKM in the germline V gene. The V gene lost 7 bases and the J gene lost 0 bases, with 22 bases spanning the gap. As DNA, the CDR3 is TGTGCCAGCAACCGCCTCGGGGCCTATACTTATAGCAATCAGCCCCAGCATTTT. Encoded protein: CASNRLGAYTYSNQPQHF.

This clonotype was counted at least ten times. The chain carries TRBV20-1 and TRBJ2-3; D is uncertain. This CDR3 has 15 amino acids. V was pared by 0 bases and J by 2 bases, with 12 bases between. CDR1 and CDR2 (germline): DFQATT, SNEGSKA (reference sequence). The CDR3 sequence: CSARDLGSLTDTQYF. The CDR3 coding sequence is TGCAGTGCTAGAGATCTGGGATCTCTCACAGATACGCAGTATTTT.

This clonotype has a count of ten or more. The genes are TRBV6-1 and TRBJ2-2; D not resolved. This CDR3 is built from 14 residues. Germline lookup yields CDR1 MNHNS and CDR2 SASEGT. Trimming pared 6 bases from V and 1 base from J, leaving 9 bases between. This CDR3 is CASSGQENTGELFF. CDR3 nucleotide sequence: TGTGCCAGCAGCGGGCAGGAGAACACCGGGGAGCTGTTTTTT.

The rearrangement joins TRBV5-1 to TRBJ2-4; D possibly corresponds to TRBD2 (5 bases). Trimming left V 0 bases short and J 2 bases short, with 9 bases between. This CDR3 is built from 15 residues. Germline lookup yields CDR1 SGHRS and CDR2 YFSETQ. CDR3 sequence reads: CASSLDAGTKNIQYF. DNA of the CDR3: TGCGCCAGCAGCTTGGACGCCGGGACCAAAAACATTCAGTACTTC.

Only a few counts were recorded for this clonotype. This rearrangement joins TRBV6-5 to TRBJ2-1; 8 positions agree with TRBD2. The CDR3 spans 20 residues. V was clipped by 0 bases and J by 8 bases; unmatched bases: 21. The germline V gene has CDR1 MNHEY and CDR2 SVGAGI. CDR3 nucleotide sequence: TGTGCCAGCAGTTACTCGGATTCCAGACTAGCGCCTGGCTCCTGGGATGAGCAGTTCTTC. This sequence encodes CASSYSDSRLAPGSWDEQFF.